This TCR beta chain was identified in a study of cytomegalovirus exposure and HLA in healthy donors. Study-wide points: In a later analysis, common viral pathogens appeared linked to several of the most significant clusters. Sequences of the TCR beta chain were said to predict the HLA-A and HLA-B alleles of most subjects accurately. The authors enumerated roughly 160 TCR beta chains as linked to cytomegalovirus. Indistinguishable V segments, including TRBV6-2 and TRBV6-3, were excluded.

Primers for the PCR totalled 60 Vbeta and 13 Jbeta. Some clones are missing from TCRdb's copy, which holds only in-frame ones; the method was immunoSEQ multiplex PCR. The top ten hold 1.2% of the sample, which has about 180,000 clones, approximately 82% seen once. A word on this clone: Its target is not known.

The germline CDR1 and CDR2 sequences are SGHRS and YFSETQ. V gave up 1 base and J gave up 2 bases, with 15 bases separating them. CDR3 length: 16 residues. The V and J genes are TRBV5-1 and TRBJ1-2, with a tentative D call TRBD1 (6 bases). The sequencing sample was made of PBMCs. This clonotype was sampled from a girl aged 2-10 years in good health and CMV-seropositive. The CDR3 region is CASSLTPGQKNYGYTF. DNA of the CDR3: TGCGCCAGCAGCTTGACACCGGGACAAAAGAACTATGGCTACACCTTC.